This TCR beta chain emerged from a study of cytomegalovirus exposure and HLA in healthy donors. General study points: According to reports, the classifier identified cytomegalovirus status with high specificity and sensitivity. Most CMV-associated TCR beta chains appeared HLA-restricted in a later analysis.

In germline, CDR1 is SEHNR, CDR2 FQNEAQ (reference sequence). V dropped 4 bases and J dropped 4; count of bases not matched to a gene: 12. The CDR3 runs 18 residues. For this clone: Antigen: not known.

Both 60 Vbeta primers and 13 Jbeta primers went into the PCR. Profiling relied on immunoSEQ multiplex PCR, and the TCRdb table lists in-frame clones only, not all of them. This table holds some 150,000 clones, 77% found once. The receptor was isolated from a male donor in good health and CMV-seronegative. The sequenced material came from PBMCs. This rearrangement joins TRBV7-9 to TRBJ2-3; 12 positions match TRBD2. Here the CDR3 DNA reads TGTGCCAGCAGCTCCGTCGAGACTAGCGGGAGATGGGCAGATACGCAGTATTTT. Translated, it gives CASSSVETSGRWADTQYF.